The clone carrying this T cell receptor beta chain was observed a few times. Its antigen is undetermined. This CDR3 comprises 12 residues. CDR1 is MNHEY, CDR2 SMNVEV, per germline (reference sequence). Between the trimmed V and J ends, which lost 6 bases and 7 bases, there was a span of 13 bases. Naive CD8 libraries were made from about 20,000 to 1,000,000 sorted cells, and they used 10%, 30% or 50% RNA. This record belongs to a study of molecular identifiers for immune sequencing clone quantification. Regarding the study as a whole: Spiked Jurkat TCR RNA equivalent to one cell reportedly surfaced among roughly 1 million naive cells. Whereas clones above 20 RNA copies held under 1% of naive-cell molecules, they held over 97% of effector molecules.

Previously reported methods and listed TCR primers produced the bulk TCR libraries. TCRdb reanalysed the PCR reads using MiXCR and keeps one entry per CDR3 protein. Here the sample spans nearly 650,000 distinct CDR3 sequences, roughly 25% being singletons. The sequencing sample was made of naive CD8+ T cells from blood, with Jurkat cell RNA spiked in. Described subset: FACS-sorted CD8+CD4-CCR7+CD45RA+ naive T cells. The clonotype was recovered from a human donor in good health. Some libraries in this study had Jurkat cell RNA spiked in. V gene TRBV27 combines with J gene TRBJ2-7; D unclear. CDR3 sequence (DNA): TGTGCCAGCAGCCCGAGGATGGGGGAGCAGTACTTC. Amino acids: CASSPRMGEQYF.